A selection of T cell receptor beta chains follows, all from one sample in a study of shared clonotypes between healthy human individuals. Produced via immunoSEQ multiplex PCR; TCRdb's table is partial and in-frame only. The sample yields about 560,000 clones, around three quarters seen once. Sequencing was performed on PBMCs. These receptors originate from a woman aged 40-49 years in good health. Some clones in this sample may be carry-over from other donors' samples. Both conserved end residues are part of each CDR3. D genes are given only for firm matches. Clone size, where shown, is once, few, many, or a class for clones that have expanded.

CDR3nt	CDR3aa	abundance	v_gene	len	d_gene	j_gene
TGTGCCAGCAGCTCGGACTTAACCTACAATGAGCAGTTCTTC	CASSSDLTYNEQFF	NA	TRBV5-4	14	NA	TRBJ2-1
TGTGCCAGCAGGTCTCTTAGCGGCAGGGCAGATACGCAGTATTTT	CASRSLSGRADTQYF	NA	TRBV7-9	15	NA	TRBJ2-3
TGTGCCAGCAGCTTTAGGCAGACGCACACCTACGAGCAGTACTTC	CASSFRQTHTYEQYF	NA	TRBV5-5	15	NA	TRBJ2-7
TGTGCCAGCAGTTCACCCCACGGGACAGGGTCCAGTGGCTACACCTTC	CASSSPHGTGSSGYTF	NA	TRBV7-2	16	TRBD1	TRBJ1-2
TGTGCCAGCAGCTTAGTTACTAGCGGGAGTGGTGAGACCCAGTACTTC	CASSLVTSGSGETQYF	NA	TRBV7-6	16	TRBD2	TRBJ2-5
TGTGCCAGCAGCCCTCGGAGGCAAGAGACCCAGTACTTC	CASSPRRQETQYF	few	TRBV6-5	13	NA	TRBJ2-5
TGTGCCAGCAGCTATAGCGGGAGGGCCCACAATGAGCAGTTCTTC	CASSYSGRAHNEQFF	NA	TRBV7-8	15	TRBD2	TRBJ2-1
TGTGCCATCAGTAGTAGCGGGAGTTCCTACGAGCAGTACTTC	CAISSSGSSYEQYF	NA	TRBV10-3	14	TRBD2	TRBJ2-7
TGCGCCAGCAGCCAAGCCAGGGAGCTGGACGAAAAACTGTTTTTT	CASSQARELDEKLFF	NA	TRBV4-1	15	NA	TRBJ1-4
TGTGCCAGCAGCTTTGCGGGAGGGCGTGCTGAGCAGTTCTTC	CASSFAGGRAEQFF	NA	TRBV7-2	14	TRBD2	TRBJ2-1
TGTGCCAGCAGCTTAGTCGCGGACGGTGGCTACACCTTC	CASSLVADGGYTF	few	TRBV7-6	13	NA	TRBJ1-2
TGCGCCAGCAGCTTCGGCGGGGGCCTAACCCAAGAGACCCAGTACTTC	CASSFGGGLTQETQYF	NA	TRBV5-1	16	NA	TRBJ2-5
TGTGCCAGTAGTATTTCGATCTCGTCAGGGGGCCTCTATGGCTACACCTTC	CASSISISSGGLYGYTF	few	TRBV19	17	TRBD1	TRBJ1-2
TGTGCCAGCAGTTCTCCCTCCCGAAACATTCAGTACTTC	CASSSPSRNIQYF	NA	TRBV28	13	NA	TRBJ2-4
TGTGCCAGCAGACAGGGCCCTGAAGCTTTCTTT	CASRQGPEAFF	NA	TRBV6-6	11	NA	TRBJ1-1
TGTGCCAGCTCAAAGACAGGGGGCCCAAATCAGCCCCAGCATTTT	CASSKTGGPNQPQHF	NA	TRBV18	15	TRBD1	TRBJ1-5
TGCGCCAGCAGTGGCGGGAGAGGGACCGAGACCCAGTACTTC	CASSGGRGTETQYF	many	TRBV10-2	14	TRBD2	TRBJ2-5
TGTGCCAGCAGGGACAGGGCCGGCAATGAGCAGTTCTTC	CASRDRAGNEQFF	NA	TRBV7-8	13	TRBD1	TRBJ2-1
TGTGCCAGCAGCCACAGGACTAGCGGTGCCACAGATACGCAGTATTTT	CASSHRTSGATDTQYF	NA	TRBV4-2	16	TRBD2	TRBJ2-3
TGTGCCAGCAGTTTGAGGAACAGGGAAAATGGCTACACCTTC	CASSLRNRENGYTF	NA	TRBV28	14	NA	TRBJ1-2
TGTGCCACCAGCAGAGACGGTGGCGCCGTCGGAGAGACCCAGTACTTC	CATSRDGGAVGETQYF	NA	TRBV15	16	NA	TRBJ2-5
TGTGCCTGGAGTGTACAGGGAGGTCAGCCCCAGCATTTT	CAWSVQGGQPQHF	NA	TRBV30	13	NA	TRBJ1-5
TGTGCCAGTGACTCCAGGGCAGAGCACACCGGGGAGCTGTTTTTT	CASDSRAEHTGELFF	once	TRBV19	15	NA	TRBJ2-2
TGTGCCAGCGCTAGGGAAAGCTCCTACAATGAGCAGTTCTTC	CASARESSYNEQFF	NA	TRBV6-4	14	NA	TRBJ2-1
TGCAGCGTTGCATCGACAGGGGACACTGAAGCTTTCTTT	CSVASTGDTEAFF	NA	TRBV29-1	13	TRBD1	TRBJ1-1
TGTGCCAGCAGCGCTAACAGGGGCCCCAATGAGCAGTTCTTC	CASSANRGPNEQFF	NA	TRBV11-3	14	TRBD1	TRBJ2-1
TGCAGTGCTAGATGGGACTCAAGGGCGGTCTTC	CSARWDSRAVF	few	TRBV20-1	11	NA	TRBJ2-1
TGTGCCAGCAGTCTCCTGGGTGGTGGGTTTGAGCAGTACTTC	CASSLLGGGFEQYF	NA	TRBV28	14	NA	TRBJ2-7
TGTGCCAGCAGTGAATTGGTCAACTCCTACGAGCAGTACTTC	CASSELVNSYEQYF	NA	TRBV6-1	14	NA	TRBJ2-7